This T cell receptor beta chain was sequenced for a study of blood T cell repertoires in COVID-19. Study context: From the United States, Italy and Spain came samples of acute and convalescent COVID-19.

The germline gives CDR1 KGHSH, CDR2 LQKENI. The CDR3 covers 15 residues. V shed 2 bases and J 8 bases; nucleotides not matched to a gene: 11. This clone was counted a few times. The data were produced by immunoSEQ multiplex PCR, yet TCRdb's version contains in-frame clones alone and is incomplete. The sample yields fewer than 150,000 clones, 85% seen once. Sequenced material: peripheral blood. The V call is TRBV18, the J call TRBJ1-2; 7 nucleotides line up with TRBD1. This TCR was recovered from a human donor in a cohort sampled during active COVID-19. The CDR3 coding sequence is TGTGCCAGCTCACCAGAGGGGACAGATTTAATCGGCTACACCTTC. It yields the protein CASSPEGTDLIGYTF.